There are a few counts of the clone carrying this T cell receptor beta chain. Per the authors' pipeline: How many nucleated cells were present was estimated from reference gene primer amplification. The protocol was immunoSEQ multiplex PCR, while the TCRdb copy is restricted to in-frame clones and leaves out a portion. V, J and clone size were drawn from that table, and D and trimming were deduced from the DNA. Among about 74,000 clones listed, 70% to 90% were seen once. This specimen belongs to a study of blood T cell repertoires in COVID-19. Study summary: Sites in the United States, Italy and Spain provided acute and convalescent COVID-19 samples. The analysed material was cDNA or gDNA that came from T cells, B-cell-depleted T cells, or PBMCs.

The CDR3 runs to 15 residues. Germline loops: CDR1 SGHNT, CDR2 YYREEE (reference sequence). The V gene end was trimmed by 4 bases and the J gene end by 2 bases; junction bases not matched to a gene: 3. This clonotype was sampled from a man between 65 and 85 years old with active or convalescent COVID-19. The sample was peripheral blood. This rearrangement joins TRBV5-4 to TRBJ2-3, with TRBD2 identical over 11 bases. The CDR3 protein is CASSVSGGATDTQYF. CDR3 sequence (DNA): TGTGCCAGCAGCGTTAGCGGGGGGGCCACAGATACGCAGTATTTT.